This paragraph covers one T cell receptor beta chain sequence. Its antigen is as yet unknown. PCR used 60 Vbeta primers and 13 Jbeta primers. The data were produced by immunoSEQ multiplex PCR, yet TCRdb's version contains in-frame clones alone and is incomplete. The data show 150,000 to 200,000 clones, approximately 76% seen once. The data are from a study of cytomegalovirus exposure and HLA in healthy donors. Findings and caveats of the study: As confirmed in vitro, a few CMV-associated chains were specific for CMV antigens. Researchers counted 164 TCR beta chains as cytomegalovirus-associated. Per published accounts, TCR beta sequences correctly predicted the HLA-A and HLA-B alleles of most subjects.

V lost 8 bases, J lost 0 bases, and 6 bases stayed unmatched. This CDR3 comprises 13 residues. Germline V gene sequence: CDR1 SQVTM, CDR2 ANQGSEA. Source material: PBMCs. V gene TRBV29-1 combines with J gene TRBJ1-2, with TRBD1 matching 7 bases. The TCR was taken from a female donor in good health and CMV-seronegative. The CDR3 region is CSTEGQTNYGYTF. CDR3 in DNA: TGCAGCACCGAGGGACAGACTAACTATGGCTACACCTTC.